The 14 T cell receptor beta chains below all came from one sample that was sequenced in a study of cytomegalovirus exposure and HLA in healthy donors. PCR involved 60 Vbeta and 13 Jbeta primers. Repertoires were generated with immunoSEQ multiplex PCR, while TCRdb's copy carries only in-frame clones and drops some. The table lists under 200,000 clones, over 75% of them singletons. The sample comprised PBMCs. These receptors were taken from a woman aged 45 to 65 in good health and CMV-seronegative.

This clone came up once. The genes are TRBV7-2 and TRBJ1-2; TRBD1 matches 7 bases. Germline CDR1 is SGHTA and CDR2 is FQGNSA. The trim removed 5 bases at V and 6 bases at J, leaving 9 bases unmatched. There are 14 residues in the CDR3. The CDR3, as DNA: TGTGCCAGCAGCACCTTTGACAGGGTGGATGGCTACACCTTC. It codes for CASSTFDRVDGYTF.

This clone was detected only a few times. In nucleotides, the CDR3 is TGTGCCAGCAGCTTAGACCCAGGCACTCAGTACTTC. It yields the protein CASSLDPGTQYF. The chain couples TRBV11-3 to TRBJ2-5; no definite D call. Per the germline V gene, CDR1 is SGHNT and CDR2 is YENEEA. The CDR3 is made up of 12 amino acids. Trimming cost V 0 bases and J 11 bases, with 10 bases left between them.

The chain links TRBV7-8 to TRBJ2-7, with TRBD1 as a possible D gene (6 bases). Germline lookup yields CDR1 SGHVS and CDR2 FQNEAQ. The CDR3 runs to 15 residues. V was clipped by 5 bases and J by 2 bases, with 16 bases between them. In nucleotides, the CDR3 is TGTGCCAGCAGCATCGGTTACGAGGGGGCCTACGAGCAGTACTTC. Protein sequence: CASSIGYEGAYEQYF.

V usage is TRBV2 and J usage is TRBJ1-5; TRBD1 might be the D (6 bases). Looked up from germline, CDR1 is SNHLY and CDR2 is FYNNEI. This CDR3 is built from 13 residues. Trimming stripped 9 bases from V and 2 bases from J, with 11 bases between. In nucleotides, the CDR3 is TGTGCCAGTCGGGCAGGGGGCAATCAGCCCCAGCATTTT. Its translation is CASRAGGNQPQHF. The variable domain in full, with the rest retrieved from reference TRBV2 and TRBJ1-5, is EPEVTQTPSHQVTQMGQEVILRCVPISNHLYFYWYRQILGQKVEFLVSFYNNEISEKSEIFDDQFSVERPDGSNFTLKIRSTKLEDSAMYFCASRAGGNQPQHFGDGTRLSIL.

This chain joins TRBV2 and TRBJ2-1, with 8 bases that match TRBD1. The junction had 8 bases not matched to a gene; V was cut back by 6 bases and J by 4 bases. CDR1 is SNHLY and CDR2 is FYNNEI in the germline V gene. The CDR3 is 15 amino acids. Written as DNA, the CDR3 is TGTGCCAGCAGCTCGGACAGGGCCATGTACAATGAGCAGTTCTTC. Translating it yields CASSSDRAMYNEQFF.

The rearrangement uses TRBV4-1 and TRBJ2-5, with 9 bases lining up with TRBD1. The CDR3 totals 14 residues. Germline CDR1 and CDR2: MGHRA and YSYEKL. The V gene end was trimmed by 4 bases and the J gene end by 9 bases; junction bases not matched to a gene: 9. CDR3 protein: CASSLTGTGKAQYF. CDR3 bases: TGCGCCAGCAGCCTCACCGGGACAGGGAAGGCCCAGTACTTC.

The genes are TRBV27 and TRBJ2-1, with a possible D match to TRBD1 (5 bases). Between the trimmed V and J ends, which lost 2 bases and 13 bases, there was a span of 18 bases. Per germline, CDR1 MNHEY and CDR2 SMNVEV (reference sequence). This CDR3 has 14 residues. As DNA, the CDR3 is TGTGCCAGCAGTTTAGTGCAGGGCCTCGTGGGACAGTTCTTC. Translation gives CASSLVQGLVGQFF.

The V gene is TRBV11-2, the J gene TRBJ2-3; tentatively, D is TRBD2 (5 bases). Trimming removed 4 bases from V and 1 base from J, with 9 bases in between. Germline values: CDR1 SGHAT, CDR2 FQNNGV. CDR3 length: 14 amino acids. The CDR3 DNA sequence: TGTGCCAGCAGCTCTTTCGGGGGCACAGATACGCAGTATTTT. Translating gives CASSSFGGTDTQYF.

CDR3 sequence: CASSACIGSPYEQYF. Written as DNA, the CDR3 is TGTGCCAGCAGCGCTTGCATCGGGAGTCCCTACGAGCAGTACTTC. The chain has TRBV21-1 and TRBJ2-7; TRBD2, the table's D call, lacks a check against the DNA. TRBV21-1 corresponds to a pseudogene. The CDR3 totals 15 residues.

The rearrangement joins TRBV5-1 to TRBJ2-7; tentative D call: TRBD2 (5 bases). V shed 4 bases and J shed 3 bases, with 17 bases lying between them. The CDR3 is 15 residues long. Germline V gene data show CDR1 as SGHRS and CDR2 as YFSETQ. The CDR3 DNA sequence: TGCGCCAGCAGCGCGGTAGGTGGGAGTAACTACGAGCAGTACTTC. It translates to CASSAVGGSNYEQYF.

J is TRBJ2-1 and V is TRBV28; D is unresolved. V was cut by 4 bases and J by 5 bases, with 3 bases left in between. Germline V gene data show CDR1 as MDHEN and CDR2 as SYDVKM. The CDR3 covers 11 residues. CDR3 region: CASSSDNEQFF. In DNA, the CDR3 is TGTGCCAGCAGTTCAGACAATGAGCAGTTCTTC.

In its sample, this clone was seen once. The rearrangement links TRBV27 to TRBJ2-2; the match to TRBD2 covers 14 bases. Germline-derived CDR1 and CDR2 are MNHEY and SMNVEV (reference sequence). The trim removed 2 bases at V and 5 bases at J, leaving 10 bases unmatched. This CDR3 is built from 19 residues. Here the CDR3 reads CASSLAPGLAGGITGELFF. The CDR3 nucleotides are TGTGCCAGCAGTTTAGCCCCTGGACTAGCGGGGGGAATTACCGGGGAGCTGTTTTTT.

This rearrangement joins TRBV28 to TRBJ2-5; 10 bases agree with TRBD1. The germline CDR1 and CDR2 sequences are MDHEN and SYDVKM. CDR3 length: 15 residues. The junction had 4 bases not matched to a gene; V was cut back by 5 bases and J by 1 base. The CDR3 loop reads CASSPDRGRQETQYF. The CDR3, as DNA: TGTGCCAGCAGTCCCGACAGGGGGCGCCAAGAGACCCAGTACTTC.

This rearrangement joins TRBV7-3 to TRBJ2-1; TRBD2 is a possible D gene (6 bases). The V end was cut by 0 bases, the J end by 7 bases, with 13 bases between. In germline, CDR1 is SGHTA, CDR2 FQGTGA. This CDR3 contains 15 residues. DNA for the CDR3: TGTGCCAGCAGCTTAACGGGGGGACCCGGTAATGAGCAGTTCTTC. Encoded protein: CASSLTGGPGNEQFF. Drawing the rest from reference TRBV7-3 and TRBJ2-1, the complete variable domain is GAGVSQTPSNKVTEKGKYVELRCDPISGHTALYWYRQSLGQGPEFLIYFQGTGAADDSGLPNDRFFAVRPEGSVSTLKIQRTERGDSAVYLCASSLTGGPGNEQFFGPGTRLTVL.